These 10 T cell receptor beta chains came from one sample sequenced in a study of a mutant IDH1 vaccine in newly diagnosed glioma. The time point was: week 5, during vaccination. A single vaccine dose contained 300 ug of mutant IDH1 20-mer peptide, and topical imiquimod was used with it. The antigens of these receptors remain unknown. Assay used: immunoSEQ multiplex PCR; TCRdb lists only in-frame clones, some missing. The top ten clones hold approximately 0.58% of a sample with around 78,000 clones, around nine tenths of them seen once. The sequencing here drew on PBMCs, taken from a glioma patient whose treatment included an IDH1 peptide vaccine. These receptor sequences come from a woman aged 45-65 years with glioma.

DNA of the CDR3: TGTGCCAGCAGTCCCCAACGCGGAAGGGCGGGAAACACCATATATTTT. It yields the protein CASSPQRGRAGNTIYF. This chain joins TRBV28 and TRBJ1-3; D unresolved. V was cut by 5 bases and J by 4 bases, with 18 bases left in between. The CDR3 is 16 residues long. Germline V gene sequence: CDR1 MDHEN, CDR2 SYDVKM.

This clone has a handful of counts. The chain links TRBV5-1 to TRBJ2-5, with 9 bases aligning to TRBD1. Per the germline V gene, CDR1 is SGHRS and CDR2 is YFSETQ. The V gene end was trimmed by 4 bases and the J gene end by 4 bases; junction bases not matched to a gene: 5. The CDR3 runs to 14 residues. The CDR3, as DNA: TGCGCCAGCAGCCCACAGGGGGCCGTAGAGACCCAGTACTTC. It encodes CASSPQGAVETQYF. Combining the CDR3 with reference TRBV5-1 and TRBJ2-5 gives the whole variable domain KAGVTQTPRYLIKTRGQQVTLSCSPISGHRSVSWYQQTPGQGLQFLFEYFSETQRNKGNFPGRFSGRQFSNSRSEMNVSTLELGDSALYLCASSPQGAVETQYFGPGTRLLVL.

About this clone: The junction departs from germline at one end; a sequencing error may be responsible. Distinct nucleotide sequences in the sample also encode this CDR3. This sequence joins TRBV5-1 and TRBJ2-1; 14 bases map to TRBD2. Germline CDR1 SGHRS, CDR2 YFSETQ. The CDR3 sequence is 14 residues long. This chain's CDR3 is CASTPGTSGREQFF. DNA of the CDR3: TGCGCCAGTACTCCCGGGACTAGCGGGAGAGAGCAATTCTTC. The entire variable domain, with the rest obtained from reference TRBV5-1 and TRBJ2-1, is as follows: KAGVTQTPRYLIKTRGQQVTLSCSPISGHRSVSWYQQTPGQGLQFLFEYFSETQRNKGNFPGRFSGRQFSNSRSEMNVSTLELGDSALYLCASTPGTSGREQFFGPGTRLTVL.

The rearrangement joins TRBV29-1 to TRBJ2-6; 9 bases fit TRBD1. The CDR3 runs to 16 residues. V lost 6 bases, J lost 0 bases, and 6 bases stayed unmatched. Germline V gives CDR1 SQVTM, CDR2 ANQGSEA. CDR3 sequence: CSVGDRVRSGANVLTF. CDR3 nucleotide sequence: TGCAGCGTGGGGGACAGGGTCCGCTCTGGGGCCAACGTCCTGACTTTC.

The genes are TRBV5-4 and TRBJ2-2; the match to TRBD1 covers 9 bases. This CDR3 region has 17 residues. Germline CDR1 reads SGHNT; CDR2 reads YYREEE (reference sequence). The V gene end was trimmed by 4 bases and the J gene end by 5 bases; junction bases not matched to a gene: 12. The CDR3 DNA is TGTGCCAGCAGCGAAGCCCTCCGGACAGGGGTAACCGGGGAGCTGTTTTTT. Translating it yields CASSEALRTGVTGELFF. The full variable domain, completed using reference TRBV5-4 and TRBJ2-2, is ETGVTQSPTHLIKTRGQQVTLRCSSQSGHNTVSWYQQALGQGPQFIFQYYREEENGRGNFPPRFSGLQFPNYSSELNVNALELDDSALYLCASSEALRTGVTGELFFGEGSRLTVL.

This chain uses TRBV10-3 with TRBJ2-7, with D tentatively TRBD2 (5 bases). Germline V gives CDR1 ENHRY, CDR2 SYGVKD. The CDR3 has 15 residues. V was clipped by 6 bases and J by 0 bases, with 15 bases between them. The DNA of the CDR3 is TGTGCCATCAGCCCCGGGCTGAGGGACTCCTACGAGCAGTACTTC. It translates to CAISPGLRDSYEQYF.

As to this clone: Distinct nucleotide sequences in the sample also encode this CDR3. The CDR3 protein is CASSLGLAAGELFF. CDR3 bases: TGTGCCAGCAGCTTGGGTCTCGCGGCCGGGGAGCTGTTTTTT. The chain couples TRBV7-9 to TRBJ2-2; no firm D call. From germline, CDR1 is SEHNR and CDR2 FQNEAQ (reference sequence). This CDR3 spans 14 amino acids. Trimming stripped 3 bases from V and 6 bases from J, with 11 bases between. Supplemented by reference TRBV7-9 and TRBJ2-2, the full variable domain reads DTGVSQNPRHKITKRGQNVTFRCDPISEHNRLYWYRQTLGQGPEFLTYFQNEAQLEKSRLLSDRFSAERPKGSFSTLEIQRTEQGDSAMYLCASSLGLAAGELFFGEGSRLTVL.

This clone appeared a single time. This chain uses TRBV27 with TRBJ2-4, with TRBD1 matching 9 bases. This CDR3 is 15 amino acids long. J was trimmed by 0 bases and V by 6 bases; bases with no gene match: 3. In germline, CDR1 is MNHEY, CDR2 SMNVEV (reference sequence). This CDR3 is CASSGQGLAKNIQYF. The CDR3 bases are TGTGCCAGCAGCGGACAGGGGCTAGCCAAAAACATTCAGTACTTC.

The chain uses TRBV6-5 and TRBJ2-7; D not resolved. Germline V gene data show CDR1 as MNHEY and CDR2 as SVGAGI. Trimming took off 5 bases at V and 6 bases at J, with 14 bases between the two ends. This CDR3 region has 13 residues. Here the CDR3 reads CASSEAPDGEQYF. The DNA for the CDR3 is TGTGCCAGCAGTGAAGCTCCCGACGGCGAGCAGTACTTC.

The V gene is TRBV13, the J gene TRBJ2-7, with 10 nucleotides matching TRBD2. Per germline, CDR1 PRHDT and CDR2 FYEKMQ (reference sequence). The J segment lost 4 bases and the V segment lost 4 bases, leaving 16 bases of the junction unmatched. This CDR3 region has 18 residues. As DNA, the CDR3 is TGTGCCAGCAGCTCCCGCGGGACTAGCGCGCTCTTTGCATACGAGCAGTACTTC. Protein sequence: CASSSRGTSALFAYEQYF.